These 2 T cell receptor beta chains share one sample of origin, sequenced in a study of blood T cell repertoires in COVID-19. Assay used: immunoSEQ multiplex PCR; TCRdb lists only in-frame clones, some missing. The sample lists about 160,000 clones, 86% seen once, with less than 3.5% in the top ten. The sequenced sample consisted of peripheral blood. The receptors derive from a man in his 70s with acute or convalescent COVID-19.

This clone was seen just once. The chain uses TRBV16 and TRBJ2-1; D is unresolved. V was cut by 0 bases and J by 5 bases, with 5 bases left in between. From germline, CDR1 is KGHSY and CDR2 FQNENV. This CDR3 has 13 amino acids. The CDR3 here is CASSQSYDNEQFF. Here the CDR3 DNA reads TGTGCCAGCAGCCAATCATATGACAATGAGCAGTTCTTC. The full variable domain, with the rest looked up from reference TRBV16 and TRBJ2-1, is GEEVAQTPKHLVRGEGQKAKLYCAPIKGHSYVFWYQQVLKNEFKFLISFQNENVFDETGMPKERFSAKCLPNSPCSLEIQATKLEDSAVYFCASSQSYDNEQFFGPGTRLTVL.

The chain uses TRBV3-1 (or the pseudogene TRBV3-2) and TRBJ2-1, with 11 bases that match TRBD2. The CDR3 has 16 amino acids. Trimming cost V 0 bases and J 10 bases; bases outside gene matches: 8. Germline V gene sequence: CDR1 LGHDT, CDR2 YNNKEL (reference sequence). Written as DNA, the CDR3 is TGTGCCAGCAGCCAAGATGATAGCGGGAGGGCATGGGAGCAGTTCTTC. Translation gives CASSQDDSGRAWEQFF.